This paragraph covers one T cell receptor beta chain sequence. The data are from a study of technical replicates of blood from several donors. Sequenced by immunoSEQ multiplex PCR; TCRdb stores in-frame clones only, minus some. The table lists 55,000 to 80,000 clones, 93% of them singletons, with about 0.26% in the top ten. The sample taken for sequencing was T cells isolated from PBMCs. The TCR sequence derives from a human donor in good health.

CDR3 residues: CASSLISRGHEQFF. In DNA form, the CDR3 reads TGTGCCAGCAGCTTAATTAGCAGGGGGCATGAGCAGTTCTTC. The rearrangement links TRBV11-3 to TRBJ2-1; TRBD1 agrees at 8 bases. Trimming took 2 bases from V and 8 from J; bases not matched to a gene: 5. This CDR3 has 14 amino acids. CDR1 SGHNT and CDR2 YENEEA come from the germline V gene.